Each of the 2 T cell receptor beta chains below was sequenced from the same sample in a study of tumor-infiltrating lymphocytes in localized non-small cell lung cancer. Here immunoSEQ multiplex PCR was the method, and the copy in TCRdb shows in-frame clones only, minus some. The table records 15,000 to 20,000 clones, 65% to 80% of them present only once. Sequenced sample: lung tumor tissue. Every receptor here comes from a human donor with non-small cell lung cancer.

The chain employs TRBV4-1 and TRBJ1-2, with D tentatively TRBD1 (5 bases). V lost 4 bases and J lost 8, with 17 bases in between. The germline V gene encodes CDR1 MGHRA and CDR2 YSYEKL. This CDR3 comprises 14 residues. CDR3 sequence reads: CASSPSGTPEGYTF. The CDR3 DNA follows: TGCGCCAGCAGCCCCTCCGGGACCCCTGAAGGCTACACCTTC.

In its sample, this clone was seen a few times. The chain carries TRBV4-2 and TRBJ2-1; D perhaps matches TRBD2 (5 bases). V lost 2 bases and J 6 bases, leaving 14 bases between the germline ends. Germline V gives CDR1 LGHNA, CDR2 YNFKEQ. The CDR3 runs to 15 residues. The CDR3 region is CASSQTRGRVNEQFF. CDR3 coding DNA: TGTGCCAGCAGCCAAACCCGAGGGCGGGTCAATGAGCAGTTCTTC.